Below, one T cell receptor beta chain is given with its context. These data come from a study of blood T cell repertoires in COVID-19. For the study at large: Whether acute or convalescent, the COVID-19 samples came from the United States, Italy and Spain. The analysed material was cDNA or gDNA that came from T cells, B-cell-depleted T cells, or PBMCs.

Germline lookup yields CDR1 SGHRS and CDR2 YFSETQ. The trim removed 3 bases at V and 8 bases at J, leaving 13 bases unmatched. The CDR3 runs to 16 residues. Produced via immunoSEQ multiplex PCR; TCRdb's table is partial and in-frame only. The data show 270,000 or so clones, with roughly 90% seen just once and 9.5% to 15% held by the top ten. Patients in Seattle were enrolled during active infection, then followed longitudinally. The chain joins TRBV5-1 to TRBJ2-3; 9 bases are shared with TRBD2. This TCR came from a woman aged 25 to 45 with COVID-19, enrolled during active disease. Sequenced material: peripheral blood. The CDR3 DNA is TGCGCCAGCAGCTGGGGGAACCAGCGGGGGGCCCGTACGCAGTATTTT. Translation: CASSWGNQRGARTQYF.